What follows are 24 T cell receptor beta chains derived from one specimen sequenced in a study of blood T cell repertoires in COVID-19. TCRdb's table, derived via immunoSEQ multiplex PCR, lists solely in-frame clones and lacks some. Of more than 200,000 clones in the sample, approximately 86% are singletons; the top ten hold about 5%. The source material was peripheral blood. The receptors derive from a woman aged 60 to 75 with COVID-19, enrolled during active disease.

In its sample, this clone was seen many times. The genes are TRBV27 and TRBJ2-1; 11 bases fit TRBD2. Germline V CDR1 and CDR2: MNHEY, SMNVEV (reference sequence). J lost 6 bases, V lost 2 bases, and 9 bases had no gene match. The CDR3 totals 17 residues. In nucleotides, the CDR3 is TGTGCCAGCAGTTTAGAATCCCGACTAGCGGGGATCAATGAGCAGTTCTTC. Protein product: CASSLESRLAGINEQFF.

V usage is TRBV5-1 and J usage is TRBJ1-2; 7 bases agree with TRBD1. From germline, CDR1 is SGHRS and CDR2 YFSETQ. CDR3 length: 13 residues. Unmatched junction bases numbered 4, after V lost 4 bases and J lost 4 bases. The CDR3 nucleotides read TGCGCCAGCAGCGCCGAGGGGGCCTATGGCTACACCTTC. It yields the protein CASSAEGAYGYTF.

V gene TRBV6-4 combines with J gene TRBJ1-4; TRBD1 aligns across 8 bases. Per the germline V gene, CDR1 is MRHNA and CDR2 is SNTAGT. CDR3 size: 14 residues. The trim removed 7 bases at V and 6 bases at J, leaving 7 bases unmatched. The DNA for the CDR3 is TGTGCCAGCAAGGCTCGGGACAGGTATGAAAAACTGTTTTTT. Translated, it gives CASKARDRYEKLFF.

This clone appeared a single time. CDR3 DNA sequence: TGTGCCAGCAGCTCGTTCACAGGGGGCGACTCCTATAATTCACCCCTCCACTTT. Protein sequence: CASSSFTGGDSYNSPLHF. The V gene is TRBV5-4, the J gene TRBJ1-6; 9 bases fit TRBD1. V shed 3 bases, J shed 0 bases, and the junction held 7 bases outside the gene matches. This CDR3 has 18 amino acids. CDR1 is SGHNT and CDR2 is YYREEE in the germline V gene (reference sequence).

This rearrangement joins TRBV4-1 to TRBJ1-2; unclear D gene. The germline gives CDR1 MGHRA, CDR2 YSYEKL. Between the trimmed V and J ends, which lost 4 bases and 4 bases, there was a span of 16 bases. The CDR3 has 15 amino acids. The CDR3 nucleotides read TGCGCCAGCAGCCCAACATGGGAGCTACTCTATGGCTACACCTTC. It encodes CASSPTWELLYGYTF.

This clone came up once. Other DNA variants within this sample encode the same CDR3. The CDR3 spells CASSLDGLNTEAFF. The CDR3 nucleotides read TGCGCCAGCAGCTTGGACGGGTTGAACACTGAAGCTTTCTTT. This chain joins TRBV5-1 and TRBJ1-1; no reliable D call. The CDR3 contains 14 residues. V was shortened by 0 bases and J by 0 bases, with 6 bases between the two germline ends. Germline lookup yields CDR1 SGHRS and CDR2 YFSETQ.

This clone was observed once. This chain joins TRBV11-2 and TRBJ1-2; D gene uncertain. The CDR3 runs 12 residues. The germline V gene has CDR1 SGHAT and CDR2 FQNNGV. V was shortened by 5 bases and J by 7 bases, with 11 bases between the two germline ends. The CDR3: CASSRSSLGYTF. CDR3 DNA sequence: TGTGCCAGCAGCCGTAGTTCCCTTGGCTACACCTTC.

This sequence joins TRBV19 and TRBJ1-1; 7 bases fit TRBD1. This CDR3 spans 16 amino acids. Per germline, CDR1 LNHDA and CDR2 SQIVND (reference sequence). J gave up 3 bases and V 5 bases, and 12 bases lay outside the gene matches. CDR3 nucleotides: TGTGCCAGTAGTCCTCACGGGGGACAGTACCACACTGAAGCTTTCTTT. Its translation is CASSPHGGQYHTEAFF.

The chain joins TRBV6-1 to TRBJ2-1, with TRBD2 matching 8 bases. V shed 2 bases, J shed 10 bases, and the junction held 13 bases outside the gene matches. Germline V gene lookup returns CDR1 MNHNS and CDR2 SASEGT. The CDR3 is 16 amino acids. The CDR3 sequence: CASSESRGRTSGEQFF. The CDR3 DNA follows: TGTGCCAGCAGTGAATCCCGCGGGAGGACCTCGGGGGAGCAGTTCTTC.

V gene TRBV5-1 combines with J gene TRBJ2-5; 10 nucleotides align to TRBD2. Germline assignment: CDR1 SGHRS and CDR2 YFSETQ. J lost 1 base, V lost 0 bases, and 6 bases had no gene match. This CDR3 has 17 residues. CDR3 in DNA: TGCGCCAGCAGCTTGGTGGCTAGCGGGAGCTTCCAAGAGACCCAGTACTTC. Translated: CASSLVASGSFQETQYF.

The J gene is TRBJ2-7, the V gene TRBV21-1; TRBD2 is the table's D call and was not checked against the DNA. TRBV21-1 has pseudogene status. The CDR3 covers 14 residues. CDR3 sequence reads: CATIKRERSYEQYF. The CDR3 bases are TGTGCCACTATCAAGCGGGAAAGATCCTACGAGCAGTACTTC.

This clone has more than one count but fewer than ten. The rearrangement links TRBV11-2 to TRBJ1-3, with D tentatively TRBD1 (5 bases). The CDR3 loop spans 19 amino acids. Between the trimmed V and J ends, which lost 2 bases and 0 bases, there was a span of 20 bases. The germline CDR1 and CDR2 sequences are SGHAT and FQNNGV. The CDR3: CASSLISTGASSSGNTIYF. CDR3 DNA sequence: TGTGCCAGCAGCTTAATATCTACAGGCGCTTCGAGCTCTGGAAACACCATATATTTT.

The rearrangement links TRBV7-3 to TRBJ1-1; unclear D gene. Trimming cost V 5 bases and J 2 bases, with 12 bases left between them. The CDR3 consists of 14 residues. Germline CDR1 SGHTA, CDR2 FQGTGA. CDR3 region: CASSPGQVNTEAFF. CDR3 DNA sequence: TGTGCCAGCAGCCCTGGGCAGGTAAACACTGAAGCTTTCTTT.

The chain carries TRBV9 and TRBJ1-2; perhaps TRBD1 as D (5 bases). V lost 0 bases and J lost 8, with 14 bases in between. This CDR3 region has 14 residues. Looked up from germline, CDR1 is SGDLS and CDR2 is YYNGEE. This CDR3 reads CASSVEGRGGGYTF. The DNA for the CDR3 is TGTGCCAGCAGCGTAGAGGGACGAGGAGGGGGCTACACCTTC. Filled out from reference TRBV9 and TRBJ1-2, the complete variable domain reads DSGVTQTPKHLITATGQRVTLRCSPRSGDLSVYWYQQSLDQGLQFLIQYYNGEERAKGNILERFSAQQFPDLHSELNLSSLELGDSALYFCASSVEGRGGGYTFGSGTRLTVV.

V usage is TRBV29-1 and J usage is TRBJ2-5, with a tentative D call TRBD1 (5 bases). Between the trimmed V and J ends, which lost 2 bases and 3 bases, there was a span of 10 bases. Per the germline V gene, CDR1 is SQVTM and CDR2 is ANQGSEA. This CDR3 contains 13 residues. The CDR3 is CSVERGFKETQYF. The CDR3 coding sequence is TGCAGCGTTGAAAGGGGTTTCAAAGAGACCCAGTACTTC.

The V gene is TRBV5-8, the J gene TRBJ2-1; 7 nucleotides line up with TRBD2. This CDR3 comprises 13 residues. CDR1 is SGHTS, CDR2 YDEGEE, per germline. V lost 7 bases, J lost 7 bases, and 8 bases stayed unmatched. As DNA, the CDR3 is TGTGCCAGCGGGGGGGAGACGGGTAATGAGCAGTTCTTC. Amino acids: CASGGETGNEQFF.

V usage is TRBV5-1 and J usage is TRBJ2-5; the match to TRBD1 covers 8 bases. CDR3 size: 15 residues. Trimming removed 0 bases from V and 5 bases from J; junction bases left unmatched: 6. In germline, CDR1 is SGHRS, CDR2 YFSETQ. CDR3: CASSLAGGGGETQYF. CDR3 sequence (DNA): TGCGCCAGCAGCTTGGCAGGGGGCGGAGGGGAGACCCAGTACTTC. The variable domain in full, completed from reference TRBV5-1 and TRBJ2-5, reads KAGVTQTPRYLIKTRGQQVTLSCSPISGHRSVSWYQQTPGQGLQFLFEYFSETQRNKGNFPGRFSGRQFSNSRSEMNVSTLELGDSALYLCASSLAGGGGETQYFGPGTRLLVL.

The chain carries TRBV6-6 and TRBJ2-1; possibly TRBD1 for D (6 bases). The CDR3 has 14 residues. Deletions cut 1 base from V and 6 bases from J, with 10 bases between. The V gene's germline CDR1 is MNHNY and CDR2 SVGAGI (reference sequence). The CDR3 nucleotides are TGTGCCAGCAGTTACTTGGGGGCTCGCAATGAGCAGTTCTTC. It specifies CASSYLGARNEQFF.

The CDR3 reads CASSGRQASSYNSPLHF. The CDR3 bases are TGTGCCAGCAGTGGCAGACAGGCAAGCTCCTATAATTCACCCCTCCACTTT. The chain employs TRBV6-4 and TRBJ1-6, with D possibly being TRBD1 (6 bases). V lost 4 bases and J 0 bases, leaving 13 bases between the germline ends. The CDR3 runs to 17 residues. Per germline, CDR1 MRHNA and CDR2 SNTAGT.

The chain carries TRBV5-1 and TRBJ2-1; 7 bases line up with TRBD1. Germline V lookup: CDR1 SGHRS, CDR2 YFSETQ. The V segment lost 0 bases and the J segment 5 bases; nucleotides outside the gene matches: 2. This CDR3 comprises 14 residues. CDR3 region: CASSLGGQNNEQFF. CDR3 DNA: TGCGCCAGCAGCTTGGGGGGACAGAACAATGAGCAGTTCTTC.

The chain has TRBV7-3 and TRBJ2-1; 8 bases are a match to TRBD1. Germline V gives CDR1 SGHTA, CDR2 FQGTGA. V lost 6 bases to trimming and J lost 7 bases; unmatched junction nucleotides: 11. CDR3 length equals 15 residues. The CDR3 loop is CASSSHVDRVNEQFF. The CDR3 bases are TGTGCCAGCAGTTCTCACGTGGACAGGGTGAATGAGCAGTTCTTC.

The CDR3 loop reads CASSGTGGNYGYTF. CDR3 in DNA: TGTGCCAGCAGCGGAACAGGGGGGAACTATGGCTACACCTTC. The chain uses TRBV7-9 and TRBJ1-2; TRBD1 matches 8 bases. The CDR3 is 14 residues long. V was pared by 5 bases and J by 2 bases, with 4 bases of the junction left unmatched. In germline, CDR1 is SEHNR, CDR2 FQNEAQ (reference sequence). Full variable domain (rest looked up from reference TRBV7-9 and TRBJ1-2): DTGVSQNPRHKITKRGQNVTFRCDPISEHNRLYWYRQTLGQGPEFLTYFQNEAQLEKSRLLSDRFSAERPKGSFSTLEIQRTEQGDSAMYLCASSGTGGNYGYTFGSGTRLTVV.

The chain uses TRBV29-1 and TRBJ2-1, with D tentatively TRBD1 (6 bases). CDR3 size: 17 residues. Trimming cost V 5 bases and J 2 bases, with 22 bases left between them. CDR1 and CDR2 (germline): SQVTM, ANQGSEA. For the CDR3, the DNA is TGCAGCGTTTCCGGACCCACAGGGCCTCACACCTACAATGAGCAGTTCTTC. Its translation: CSVSGPTGPHTYNEQFF.

V and J are TRBV27 and TRBJ2-7; 13 bases fit TRBD2. The CDR3 contains 15 residues. The germline gives CDR1 MNHEY, CDR2 SMNVEV (reference sequence). The V segment lost 7 bases and the J segment 3 bases; nucleotides outside the gene matches: 6. CDR3 nucleotides: TGTGCCAGCACCCGGACTAGCGGGGGTATCTACGAGCAGTACTTC. It translates to CASTRTSGGIYEQYF.